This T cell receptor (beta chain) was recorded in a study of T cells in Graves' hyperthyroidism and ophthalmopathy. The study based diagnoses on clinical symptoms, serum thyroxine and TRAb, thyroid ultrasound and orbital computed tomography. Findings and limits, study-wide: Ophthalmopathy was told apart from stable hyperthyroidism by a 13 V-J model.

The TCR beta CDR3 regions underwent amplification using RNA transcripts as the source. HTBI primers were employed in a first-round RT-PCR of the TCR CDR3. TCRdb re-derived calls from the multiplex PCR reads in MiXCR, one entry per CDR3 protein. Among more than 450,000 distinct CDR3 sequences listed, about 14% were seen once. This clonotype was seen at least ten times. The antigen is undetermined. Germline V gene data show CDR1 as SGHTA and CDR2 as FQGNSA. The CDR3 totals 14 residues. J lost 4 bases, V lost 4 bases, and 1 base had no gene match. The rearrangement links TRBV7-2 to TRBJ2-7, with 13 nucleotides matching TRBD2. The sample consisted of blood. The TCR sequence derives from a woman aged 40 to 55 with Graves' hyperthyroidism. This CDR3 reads CASSWGLAGYEQYF. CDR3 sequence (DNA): TGTGCCAGCAGCTGGGGACTAGCGGGATACGAGCAGTACTTC. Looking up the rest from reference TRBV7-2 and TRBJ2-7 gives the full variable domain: GAGVSQSPSNKVTEKGKDVELRCDPISGHTALYWYRQSLGQGLEFLIYFQGNSAPDKSGLPSDRFSAERTGGSVSTLTIQRTQQEDSAVYLCASSWGLAGYEQYFGPGTRLTVT.